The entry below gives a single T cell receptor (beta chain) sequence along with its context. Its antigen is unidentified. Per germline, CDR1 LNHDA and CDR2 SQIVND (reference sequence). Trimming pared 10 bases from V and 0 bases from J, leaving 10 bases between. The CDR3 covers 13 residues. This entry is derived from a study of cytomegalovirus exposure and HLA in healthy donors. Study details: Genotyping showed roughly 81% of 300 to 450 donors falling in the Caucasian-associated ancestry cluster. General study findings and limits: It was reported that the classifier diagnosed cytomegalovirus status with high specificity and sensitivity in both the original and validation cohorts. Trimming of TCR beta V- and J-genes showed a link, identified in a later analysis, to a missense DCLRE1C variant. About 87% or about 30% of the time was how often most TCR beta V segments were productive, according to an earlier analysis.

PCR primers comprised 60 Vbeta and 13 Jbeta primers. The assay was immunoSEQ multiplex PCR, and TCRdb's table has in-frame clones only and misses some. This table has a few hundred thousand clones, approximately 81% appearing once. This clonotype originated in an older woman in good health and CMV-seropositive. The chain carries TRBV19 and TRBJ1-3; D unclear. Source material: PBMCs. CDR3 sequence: CATKRSSGNTIYF. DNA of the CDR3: TGTGCCACCAAGCGGTCCTCTGGAAACACCATATATTTT.